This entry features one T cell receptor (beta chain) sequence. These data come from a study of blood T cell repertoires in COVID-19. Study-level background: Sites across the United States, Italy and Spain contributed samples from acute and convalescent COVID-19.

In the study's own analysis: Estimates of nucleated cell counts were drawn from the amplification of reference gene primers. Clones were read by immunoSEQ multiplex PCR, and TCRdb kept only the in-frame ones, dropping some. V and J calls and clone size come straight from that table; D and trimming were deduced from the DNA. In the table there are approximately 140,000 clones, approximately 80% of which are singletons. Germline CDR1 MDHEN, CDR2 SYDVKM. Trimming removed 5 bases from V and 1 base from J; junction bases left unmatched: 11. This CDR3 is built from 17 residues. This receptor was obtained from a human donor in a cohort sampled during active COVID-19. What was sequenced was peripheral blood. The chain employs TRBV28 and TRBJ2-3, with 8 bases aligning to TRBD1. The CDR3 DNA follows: TGTGCCAGCAGTACAAACCCCAGGGGGCCCGGCACAGATACGCAGTATTTT. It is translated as CASSTNPRGPGTDTQYF.